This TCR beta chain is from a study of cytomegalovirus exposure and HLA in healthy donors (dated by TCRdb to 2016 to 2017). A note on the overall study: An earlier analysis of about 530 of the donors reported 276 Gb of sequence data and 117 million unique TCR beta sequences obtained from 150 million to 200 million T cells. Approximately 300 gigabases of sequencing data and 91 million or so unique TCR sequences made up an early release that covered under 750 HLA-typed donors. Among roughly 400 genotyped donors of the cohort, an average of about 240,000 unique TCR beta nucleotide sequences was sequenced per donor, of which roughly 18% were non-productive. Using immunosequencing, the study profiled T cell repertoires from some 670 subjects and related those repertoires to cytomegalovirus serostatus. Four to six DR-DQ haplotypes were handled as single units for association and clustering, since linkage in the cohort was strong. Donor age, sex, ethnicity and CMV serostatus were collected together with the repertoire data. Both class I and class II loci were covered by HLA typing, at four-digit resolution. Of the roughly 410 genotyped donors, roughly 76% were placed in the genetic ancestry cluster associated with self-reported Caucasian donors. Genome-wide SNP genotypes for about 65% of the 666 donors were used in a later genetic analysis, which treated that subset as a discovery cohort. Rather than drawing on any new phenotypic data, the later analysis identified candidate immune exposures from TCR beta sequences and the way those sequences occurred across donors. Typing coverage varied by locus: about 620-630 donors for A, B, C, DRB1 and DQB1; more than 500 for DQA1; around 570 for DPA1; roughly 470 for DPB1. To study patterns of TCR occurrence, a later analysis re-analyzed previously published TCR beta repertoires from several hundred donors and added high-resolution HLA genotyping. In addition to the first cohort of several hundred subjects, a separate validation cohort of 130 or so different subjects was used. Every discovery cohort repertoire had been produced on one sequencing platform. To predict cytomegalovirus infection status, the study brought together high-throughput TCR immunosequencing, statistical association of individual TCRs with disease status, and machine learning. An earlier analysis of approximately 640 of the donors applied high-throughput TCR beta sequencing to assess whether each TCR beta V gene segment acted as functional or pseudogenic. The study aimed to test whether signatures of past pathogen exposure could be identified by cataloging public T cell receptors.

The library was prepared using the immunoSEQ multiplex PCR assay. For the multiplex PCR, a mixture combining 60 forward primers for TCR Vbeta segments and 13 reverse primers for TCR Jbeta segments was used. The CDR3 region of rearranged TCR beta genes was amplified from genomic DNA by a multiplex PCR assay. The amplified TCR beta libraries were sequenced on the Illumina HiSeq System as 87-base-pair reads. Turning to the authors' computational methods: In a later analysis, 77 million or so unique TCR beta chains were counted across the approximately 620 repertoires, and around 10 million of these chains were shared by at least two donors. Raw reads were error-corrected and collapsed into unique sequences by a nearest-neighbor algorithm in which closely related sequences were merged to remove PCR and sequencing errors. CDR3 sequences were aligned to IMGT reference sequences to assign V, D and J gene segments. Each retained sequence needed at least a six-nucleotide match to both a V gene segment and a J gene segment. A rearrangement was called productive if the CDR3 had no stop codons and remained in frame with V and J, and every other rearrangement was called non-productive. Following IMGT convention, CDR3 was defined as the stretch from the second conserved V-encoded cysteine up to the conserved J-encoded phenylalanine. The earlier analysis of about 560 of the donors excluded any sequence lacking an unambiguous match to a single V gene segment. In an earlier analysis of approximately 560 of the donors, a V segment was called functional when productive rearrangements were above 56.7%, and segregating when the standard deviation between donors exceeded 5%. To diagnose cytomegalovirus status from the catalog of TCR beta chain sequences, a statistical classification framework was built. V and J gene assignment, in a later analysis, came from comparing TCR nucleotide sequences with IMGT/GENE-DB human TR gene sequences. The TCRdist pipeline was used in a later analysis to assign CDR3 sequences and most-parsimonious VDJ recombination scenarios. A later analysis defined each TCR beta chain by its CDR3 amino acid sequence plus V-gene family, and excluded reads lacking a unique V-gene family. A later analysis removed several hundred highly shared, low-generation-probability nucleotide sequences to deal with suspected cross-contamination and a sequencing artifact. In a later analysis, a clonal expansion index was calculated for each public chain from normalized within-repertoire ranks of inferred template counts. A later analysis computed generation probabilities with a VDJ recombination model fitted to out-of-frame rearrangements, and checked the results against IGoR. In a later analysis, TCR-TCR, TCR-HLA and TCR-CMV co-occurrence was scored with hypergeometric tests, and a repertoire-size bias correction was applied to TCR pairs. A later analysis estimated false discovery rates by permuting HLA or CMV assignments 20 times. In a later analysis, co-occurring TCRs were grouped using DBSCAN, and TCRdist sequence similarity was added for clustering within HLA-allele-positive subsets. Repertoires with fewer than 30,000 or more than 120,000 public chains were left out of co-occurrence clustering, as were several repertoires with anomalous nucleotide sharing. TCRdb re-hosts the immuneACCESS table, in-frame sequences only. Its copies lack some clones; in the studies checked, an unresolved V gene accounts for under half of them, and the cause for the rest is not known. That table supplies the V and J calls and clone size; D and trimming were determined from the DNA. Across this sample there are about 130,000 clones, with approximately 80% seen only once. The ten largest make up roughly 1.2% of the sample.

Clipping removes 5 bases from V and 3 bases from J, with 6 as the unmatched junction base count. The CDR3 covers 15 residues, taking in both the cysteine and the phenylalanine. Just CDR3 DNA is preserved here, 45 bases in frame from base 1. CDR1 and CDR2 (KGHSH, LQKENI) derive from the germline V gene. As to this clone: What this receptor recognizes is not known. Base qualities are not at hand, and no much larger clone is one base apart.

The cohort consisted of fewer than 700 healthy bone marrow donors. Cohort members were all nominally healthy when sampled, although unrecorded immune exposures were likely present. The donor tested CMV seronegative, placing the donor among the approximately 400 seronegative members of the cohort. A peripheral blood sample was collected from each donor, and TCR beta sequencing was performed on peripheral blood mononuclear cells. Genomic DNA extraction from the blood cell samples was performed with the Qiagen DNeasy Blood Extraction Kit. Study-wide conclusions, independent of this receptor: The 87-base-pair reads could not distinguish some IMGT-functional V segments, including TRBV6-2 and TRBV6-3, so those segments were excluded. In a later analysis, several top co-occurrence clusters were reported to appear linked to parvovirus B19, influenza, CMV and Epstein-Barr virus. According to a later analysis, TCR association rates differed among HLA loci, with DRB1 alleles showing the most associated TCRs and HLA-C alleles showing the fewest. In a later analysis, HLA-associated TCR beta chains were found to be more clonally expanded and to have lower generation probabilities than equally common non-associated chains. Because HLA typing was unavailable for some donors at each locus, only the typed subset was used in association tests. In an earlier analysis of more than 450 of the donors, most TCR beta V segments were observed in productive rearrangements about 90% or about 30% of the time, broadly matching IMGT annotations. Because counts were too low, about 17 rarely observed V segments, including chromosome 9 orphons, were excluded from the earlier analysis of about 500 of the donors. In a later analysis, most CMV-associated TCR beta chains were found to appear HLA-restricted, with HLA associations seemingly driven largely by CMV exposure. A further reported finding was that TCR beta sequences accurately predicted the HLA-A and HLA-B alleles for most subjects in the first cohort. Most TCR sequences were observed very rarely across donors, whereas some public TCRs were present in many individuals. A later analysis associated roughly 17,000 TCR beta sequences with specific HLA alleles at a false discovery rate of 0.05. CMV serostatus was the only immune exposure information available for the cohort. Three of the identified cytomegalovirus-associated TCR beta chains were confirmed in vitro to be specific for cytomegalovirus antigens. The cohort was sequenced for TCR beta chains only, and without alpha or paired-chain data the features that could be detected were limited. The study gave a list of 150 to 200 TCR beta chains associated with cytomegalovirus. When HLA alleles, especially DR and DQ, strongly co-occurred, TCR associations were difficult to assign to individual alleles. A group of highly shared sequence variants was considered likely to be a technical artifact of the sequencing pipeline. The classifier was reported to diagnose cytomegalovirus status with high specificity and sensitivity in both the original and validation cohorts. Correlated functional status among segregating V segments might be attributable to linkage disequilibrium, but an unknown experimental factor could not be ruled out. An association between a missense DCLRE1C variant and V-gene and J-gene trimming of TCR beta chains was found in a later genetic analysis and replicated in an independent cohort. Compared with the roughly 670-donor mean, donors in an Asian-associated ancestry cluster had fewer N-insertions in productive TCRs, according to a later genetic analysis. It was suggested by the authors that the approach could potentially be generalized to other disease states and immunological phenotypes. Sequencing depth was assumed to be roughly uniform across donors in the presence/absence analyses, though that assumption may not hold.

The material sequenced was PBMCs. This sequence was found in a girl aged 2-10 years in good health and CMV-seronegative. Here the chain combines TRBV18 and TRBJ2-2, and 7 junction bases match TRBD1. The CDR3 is CASSEQGVDTGELFF. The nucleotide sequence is TGTGCCAGCTCAGAGCAGGGGGTCGACACCGGGGAGCTGTTTTTT.